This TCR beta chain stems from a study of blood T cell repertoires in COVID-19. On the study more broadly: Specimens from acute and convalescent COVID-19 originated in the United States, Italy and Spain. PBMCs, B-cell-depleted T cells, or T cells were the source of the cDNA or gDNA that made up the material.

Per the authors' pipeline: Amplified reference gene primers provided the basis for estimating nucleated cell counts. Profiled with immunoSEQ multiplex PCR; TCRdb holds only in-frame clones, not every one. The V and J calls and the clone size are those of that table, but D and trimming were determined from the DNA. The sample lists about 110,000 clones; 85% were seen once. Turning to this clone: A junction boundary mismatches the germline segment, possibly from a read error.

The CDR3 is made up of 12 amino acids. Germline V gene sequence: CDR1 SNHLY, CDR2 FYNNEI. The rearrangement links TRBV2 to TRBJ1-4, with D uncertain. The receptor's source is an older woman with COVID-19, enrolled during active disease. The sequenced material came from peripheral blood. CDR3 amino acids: CASSEVVTTIHF. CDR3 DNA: TGTGCCAGCAGTGAAGTTGTGACAACGATCCATTTT.